This passage covers 13 T cell receptor beta chains from one sample sequenced in a study of blood T cell repertoires in COVID-19. This table comes from immunoSEQ multiplex PCR, and its TCRdb copy is limited to in-frame clones, with some not included. The table lists around 200,000 clones, 86% of them singletons. The sequenced material came from peripheral blood. Source of these receptors: a woman aged 45-59 years with acute or convalescent COVID-19.

This clone was seen only a few times. V and J are TRBV3-1 (or the pseudogene TRBV3-2) and TRBJ1-1, with 8 bases that match TRBD1. Looked up from germline, CDR1 is LGHDT and CDR2 is YNNKEL (reference sequence). This CDR3 has 14 residues. V dropped 3 bases and J dropped 6; count of bases not matched to a gene: 6. CDR3 in amino acids: CASSQTPGQAEAFF. DNA for the CDR3: TGTGCCAGCAGCCAGACTCCGGGACAGGCTGAAGCTTTCTTT.

The chain employs TRBV7-9 and TRBJ2-3; 8 positions match TRBD1. The CDR3 is 14 amino acids. J was trimmed by 7 bases and V by 5 bases; bases with no gene match: 8. In germline, CDR1 is SEHNR, CDR2 FQNEAQ (reference sequence). CDR3 region: CASSPWQGAHTQYF. The CDR3 nucleotides are TGTGCCAGCAGCCCGTGGCAGGGGGCCCATACGCAGTATTTT.

This clone came up once. This chain joins TRBV10-3 and TRBJ1-2; 8 bases map to TRBD1. Trimming took 3 bases from V and 5 from J; bases not matched to a gene: 8. Germline V CDR1 and CDR2: ENHRY, SYGVKD. The CDR3 consists of 15 residues. The CDR3 loop is CAISDGDRGRYGYTF. DNA for the CDR3: TGTGCCATCAGTGATGGAGACAGGGGCCGTTATGGCTACACCTTC.

This clone was counted only a few times. The genes are TRBV6-5 and TRBJ2-1; 11 bases agree with TRBD2. Germline trimming cut 2 bases from V and 8 bases from J; bases unmatched to any gene: 8. Germline assignment: CDR1 MNHEY and CDR2 SVGAGI. This CDR3 contains 16 residues. This CDR3 is CASSYNSGGAGDEQFF. The CDR3 DNA follows: TGTGCCAGCAGTTACAATAGCGGGGGGGCGGGTGATGAGCAGTTCTTC.

The rearrangement uses TRBV9 and TRBJ2-2, with D possibly TRBD1 on 5 matching bases. The V end lost 3 bases, the J end lost 6 bases, and 9 bases lay between the germline ends. Germline V gene data show CDR1 as SGDLS and CDR2 as YYNGEE. The CDR3 totals 13 residues. The CDR3 coding sequence is TGTGCCAGCAGCGCAGGGATCCCCGGGGAGCTGTTTTTT. Encoded protein: CASSAGIPGELFF.

The chain has TRBV7-2 and TRBJ1-4; D remains ambiguous. Germline V gives CDR1 SGHTA, CDR2 FQGNSA. Trimming left V 0 bases short and J 4 bases short, with 9 bases between. The CDR3 is 15 residues long. In DNA form, the CDR3 reads TGTGCCAGCAGCTTAGCTTGGGCGAGTAATGAAAAACTGTTTTTT. This encodes CASSLAWASNEKLFF.

The chain has TRBV6-5 and TRBJ2-7; D is unresolved. CDR3 length equals 14 residues. Germline CDR1 MNHEY, CDR2 SVGAGI. V lost 6 bases to trimming and J lost 1 base, with 13 bases between them. DNA for the CDR3: TGTGCCAGCAGCCGCGAGAGGCTGTCCTACGAGCAGTACTTC. The encoded protein is CASSRERLSYEQYF.

The chain recombines TRBV5-4 with TRBJ1-3; TRBD1 is a possible D gene (6 bases). The CDR3 contains 17 residues. In germline, CDR1 is SGHNT, CDR2 YYREEE (reference sequence). V dropped 4 bases and J dropped 0 bases, with 17 bases sitting between them. The CDR3 region has the DNA TGTGCCAGCAGCCTGGGGGCAGGGGCCTCCTCTGGAAACACCATATATTTT. Encoded protein: CASSLGAGASSGNTIYF.

The chain recombines TRBV11-3 with TRBJ1-1, with a weak D call TRBD1 (6 bases). Germline V gene lookup returns CDR1 SGHNT and CDR2 YENEEA. This CDR3 has 11 amino acids. V was cut by 4 bases and J by 11 bases, with 11 bases left in between. For the CDR3, the DNA is TGTGCCAGCAGCTGGGGGGGCGGGGCTTTCTTT. This gives the protein CASSWGGGAFF.

The CDR3 bases are TGTGCCAGCAGCTCCGGGACAGGGGTTGGGAGGCCCTACGAGCAGTACTTC. Protein sequence: CASSSGTGVGRPYEQYF. The chain uses TRBV7-9 and TRBJ2-7, with 10 bases matching TRBD1. V was pared by 4 bases and J by 2 bases, with 11 bases of the junction left unmatched. The CDR3 runs 17 residues. Germline CDR1 reads SEHNR; CDR2 reads FQNEAQ (reference sequence).

The rearrangement links TRBV10-2 to TRBJ1-5; possible D gene TRBD1, 5 bases. This CDR3 comprises 13 residues. Germline CDR1 reads WSHSY; CDR2 reads SAAADI. The V end lost 5 bases, the J end lost 9 bases, and 14 bases lay between the germline ends. The CDR3 spells CASSWDGGRPQHF. In DNA form, the CDR3 reads TGCGCCAGCAGTTGGGACGGGGGACGGCCCCAGCATTTT.

The rearrangement uses TRBV19 and TRBJ2-3, with 10 positions matching TRBD1. Trimming took 11 bases from V and 4 from J; bases not matched to a gene: 15. CDR1 is LNHDA and CDR2 is SQIVND in the germline V gene (reference sequence). The CDR3 extends over 16 amino acids. The CDR3 coding sequence is TGTGCCTCAGGACAGGGGGGATATACAGGGGCAGATACGCAGTATTTT. It specifies CASGQGGYTGADTQYF. Combining the CDR3 with reference TRBV19 and TRBJ2-3 gives the whole variable domain DGGITQSPKYLFRKEGQNVTLSCEQNLNHDAMYWYRQDPGQGLRLIYYSQIVNDFQKGDIAEGYSVSREKKESFPLTVTSAQKNPTAFYLCASGQGGYTGADTQYFGPGTRLTVL.

The chain combines TRBV3-1 (or the pseudogene TRBV3-2) with TRBJ2-5, with unresolved D. Germline V gene sequence: CDR1 LGHDT, CDR2 YNNKEL (reference sequence). CDR3 size: 12 residues. The V and J ends lost 4 bases and 4 bases respectively, with 7 bases between them. The CDR3 sequence is CASSRDLETQYF. The CDR3 coding sequence is TGTGCCAGCAGCCGAGACTTAGAGACCCAGTACTTC.